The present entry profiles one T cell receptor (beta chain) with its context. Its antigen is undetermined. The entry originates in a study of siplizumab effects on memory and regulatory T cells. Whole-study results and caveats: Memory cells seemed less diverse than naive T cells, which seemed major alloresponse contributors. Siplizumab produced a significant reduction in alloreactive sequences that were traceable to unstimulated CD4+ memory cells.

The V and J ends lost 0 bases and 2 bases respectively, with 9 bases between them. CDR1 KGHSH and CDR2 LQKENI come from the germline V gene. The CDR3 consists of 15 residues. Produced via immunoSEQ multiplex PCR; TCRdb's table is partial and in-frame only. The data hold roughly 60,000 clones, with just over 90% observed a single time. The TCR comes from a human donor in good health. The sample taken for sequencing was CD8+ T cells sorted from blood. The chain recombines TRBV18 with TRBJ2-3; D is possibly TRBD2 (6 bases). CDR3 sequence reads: CASSPPPGDTDTQYF. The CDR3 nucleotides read TGTGCCAGCTCACCACCGCCGGGAGACACAGATACGCAGTATTTT. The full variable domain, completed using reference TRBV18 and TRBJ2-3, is NAGVMQNPRHLVRRRGQEARLRCSPMKGHSHVYWYRQLPEEGLKFMVYLQKENIIDESGMPKERFSAEFPKEGPSILRIQQVVRGDSAAYFCASSPPPGDTDTQYFGPGTRLTVL.